Below are 25 T cell receptor beta chains sequenced from a single sample in a study of tumor and adjacent non-tumor tissue in lung cancer. TCRbeta libraries were built with three rounds of nested PCR, modified from ARM-PCR. TCRdb recomputed calls from the multiplex PCR reads with MiXCR, one row per CDR3 protein. The sample contains 90,000 to 100,000 distinct CDR3 sequences, 80% of which appear only once. The template was RNA from unsorted bulk tissue. This non-tumor lung sample came from over 3 cm beyond the tumor edge. The sample comprised distant non-tumor lung tissue. These receptors were taken from a man aged 55 to 70 with small cell lung cancer.

The chain recombines TRBV6-1 with TRBJ2-2; 7 bases align to TRBD1. The CDR3 spans 16 residues. The trim removed 8 bases at V and 8 bases at J, leaving 17 bases unmatched. CDR1 and CDR2 from the germline V gene are MNHNS and SASEGT. The CDR3 protein is CASGTGQDRVTGELFF. The CDR3 region has the DNA TGTGCCAGCGGGACGGGGCAAGACAGGGTTACTGGGGAGCTGTTTTTT.

On this clonotype: A clone one base away is much larger, so this may be a read error. The chain carries TRBV28 and TRBJ1-6; 10 bases line up with TRBD1. This CDR3 comprises 15 residues. Germline V gene sequence: CDR1 MDHEN, CDR2 SYDVKM. CDR3 protein: CASSYRDRGNSLLHF. As DNA, the CDR3 is TGTGCCAGCAGTTACCGGGACAGGGGAAATTCACTCCTCCACTTT.

Regarding this clonotype: Just one base apart from a much larger clone, this may be a read error. The chain links TRBV30 to TRBJ2-3; the D gene could be TRBD1 or TRBD2 (5 bases each). Germline assignment: CDR1 GTSNPN and CDR2 SVGIG (reference sequence). The CDR3 length is 13 residues. The CDR3 sequence is CGWSLGDGDTQYF. As DNA, the CDR3 is TGTGGCTGGAGTCTGGGGGATGGAGATACGCAGTATTTT.

With respect to this clonotype: The CDR3 ends on some other residue instead of the conserved phenylalanine or tryptophan, so this is likely a read error. No DNA is shown, since the ends of the CDR3 on it are uncertain; the CDR3 is the one TCRdb lists. The chain carries TRBV11-2 and TRBJ2-1; the DNA was not used to check the table's D call, TRBD1. CDR1 and CDR2 from the germline V gene are SGHAT and FQNNGV. Counting both end residues, the CDR3 totals 17 amino acids. The CDR3 spells CASSLVTAQSSYKEQLY.

On this clonotype itself: Germline and junction disagree at one end, which may indicate a read error. CDR3 nucleotide sequence: TGTGCCACCAGTGAGTCCCAGGGAGCAGATACGCAGTATTTT. Translating gives CATSESQGADTQYF. The rearrangement joins TRBV10-3 to TRBJ2-3; D may correspond to TRBD1 or TRBD2 (5 bases each). This CDR3 is 14 amino acids long. Per the germline V gene, CDR1 is ENHRY and CDR2 is SYGVKD.

As concerns this clonotype: The germline gene is not matched at one end of the junction; a read error may be the cause. The gene calls are TRBV5-6 and TRBJ1-1; no definite D call. The CDR3 sequence is 14 residues long. Germline CDR1 is SGHDT and CDR2 is YYEEEE. CDR3 protein: CASSTYRVYTESFF. CDR3 sequence (DNA): TGTGCCAGCTCTACGTACAGAGTTTACACTGAATCTTTCTTT. The full variable domain, rest sourced from reference TRBV5-6 and TRBJ1-1, is DAGVTQSPTHLIKTRGQQVTLRCSPKSGHDTVSWYQQALGQGPQFIFQYYEEEERQRGNFPDRFSGHQFPNYSSELNVNALLLGDSALYLCASSTYRVYTESFFGQGTRLTVV.

As concerns this clonotype: This may stem from a read error, because a much larger clone lies one nucleotide away. The chain uses TRBV5-1 and TRBJ1-4; D call uncertain. The CDR3 is 14 residues long. Germline assignment: CDR1 SGHRS and CDR2 YFSETQ. CDR3 DNA sequence: TGCGCCAGCAGCTCCGGGTCTTCGAATGAAAAACTGTTATTT. Protein: CASSSGSSNEKLLF.

The gene calls are TRBV29-1 and TRBJ2-7; the match to TRBD2 covers 11 bases. CDR3 size: 13 residues. Germline values: CDR1 SQVTM, CDR2 ANQGSEA. V lost 6 bases, J lost 5 bases, and 6 bases stayed unmatched. The CDR3 DNA is TGCAGCGTGATAGCGGGAGGGTCCCACGAGCAGTACTTC. Its protein product is CSVIAGGSHEQYF.

The chain is built from TRBV10-2 and TRBJ1-2; D remains unclear. This CDR3 has 13 residues. The V end lost 3 bases, the J end lost 10 bases, and 15 bases lay between the germline ends. From germline, CDR1 is WSHSY and CDR2 SAAADI. The CDR3 DNA reads TGCGCCAGCAGTGACTCAAGGGAGATTGTCTACACCTTC. This sequence encodes CASSDSREIVYTF.

Comments on this clonotype: One end of the junction does not line up with germline, which may come from a read error. This chain connects TRBV11-2 to TRBJ2-1; 11 nucleotides align to TRBD2. The CDR3 covers 16 residues. Germline V gene sequence: CDR1 SGHAT, CDR2 FQNNGV. The CDR3: CTSSGLAGGPTSWQFF. The DNA of the CDR3 is TGTACCAGCAGCGGTTTAGCGGGAGGGCCCACTTCTTGGCAGTTCTTC. The variable domain in full, completed from reference TRBV11-2 and TRBJ2-1, reads EAGVAQSPRYKIIEKRQSVAFWCNPISGHATLYWYQQILGQGPKLLIQFQNNGVVDDSQLPKDRFSAERLKGVDSTLKIQPAKLEDSAVYLCTSSGLAGGPTSWQFFGPGTRLTVL.

The chain couples TRBV30 to TRBJ1-6, with D unresolved. From germline, CDR1 is GTSNPN and CDR2 SVGIG (reference sequence). The CDR3 totals 14 residues. The V and J ends lost 1 base and 9 bases respectively, with 13 bases between them. The CDR3 region has the DNA TGTGCCTGGAGTGGTACCTTGGTCGGTTCACCCCTCCACTTT. Translated: CAWSGTLVGSPLHF.

As regards this clonotype: One junction end disagrees with the germline gene, perhaps due to a read error. The V gene is TRBV4-2, the J gene TRBJ2-1; 8 bases fit TRBD2. This CDR3 spans 15 amino acids. Germline V lookup: CDR1 LGHNA, CDR2 YNFKEQ. The CDR3 DNA sequence: TGTGCCAGCAGCCGCCCGGGACTAGTGGTCGATGAGCACTTCTTC. It yields the protein CASSRPGLVVDEHFF.

The chain employs TRBV5-1 and TRBJ1-1, with D perhaps matching TRBD1 (5 bases). This CDR3 contains 15 residues. Per the germline V gene, CDR1 is SGHRS and CDR2 is YFSETQ. CDR3 in amino acids: CTSSLVQEMNTEAFF. Here the CDR3 DNA reads TGCACTAGCAGCTTGGTACAGGAGATGAACACTGAAGCTTTCTTT.

This clonotype appeared many times. The genes are TRBV30 and TRBJ1-1, with D possibly matching TRBD1 (6 bases). Germline CDR1 reads GTSNPN; CDR2 reads SVGIG (reference sequence). CDR3 length: 11 residues. The ends were cut back, 7 bases at V and 4 bases at J, with 10 bases in the middle. CDR3 sequence reads: CASGVGTEAFF. The CDR3 bases are TGTGCCTCAGGGGTAGGCACTGAAGCTTTCTTT.

The chain uses TRBV11-1 and TRBJ2-4; 9 bases agree with TRBD1. The CDR3 consists of 15 residues. CDR1 SGHAT and CDR2 FQDESV come from the germline V gene (reference sequence). Trimming removed 5 bases from V and 7 bases from J; junction bases left unmatched: 9. CDR3 amino acids: CASSDPGDRVNIQYF. CDR3 sequence (DNA): TGTGCCAGCAGCGATCCGGGGGACAGGGTTAACATTCAGTACTTC.

Turning to this clonotype: One junction end does not reproduce the germline sequence, and a read error may be involved. This sequence joins TRBV29-1 and TRBJ2-1; 8 nucleotides line up with TRBD2. Germline CDR1 SQVTM, CDR2 ANQGSEA. The CDR3 is made up of 13 amino acids. This CDR3 is CSLQGLVGNEQFF. For the CDR3, the DNA is TGCAGCCTCCAGGGACTAGTGGGCAATGAGCAATTCTTC.

Comment on this clonotype: A read error may account for a junction end that differs from germline. V gene TRBV11-2 combines with J gene TRBJ2-7; 7 positions match TRBD2. The CDR3 is 15 amino acids. Germline V gene lookup returns CDR1 SGHAT and CDR2 FQNNGV. The CDR3 DNA reads TGTGCCGGCAGCTTAGCTACTAGCGACTCCTACGAGCAGTGCTTC. It encodes CAGSLATSDSYEQCF.

This clonotype was counted only a few times. The junction departs from germline at one end; a sequencing error may be responsible. CDR3 sequence (DNA): TGTGCCGGCAGCTTAGGGGGGGTAGGCACAGATACGCGGTATTTT. Protein sequence: CAGSLGGVGTDTRYF. J is TRBJ2-3 and V is TRBV11-2; TRBD2 might be the D (7 bases). Germline lookup yields CDR1 SGHAT and CDR2 FQNNGV. The CDR3 length is 15 residues.

To note about this clonotype: A read error is possible here, since a much larger clone lies one base away. The V call is TRBV28, the J call TRBJ2-7; the D gene is possibly TRBD1 (6 bases). The CDR3 extends over 15 amino acids. With 4 bases removed from V and 2 bases from J, the gap between germline ends came to 15 bases. The germline CDR1 and CDR2 sequences are MDHEN and SYDVKM. This CDR3 reads CASSWAQGEAYEQYF. CDR3 nucleotides: TGTGCCAGCAGTTGGGCACAGGGTGAGGCCTACGAGCAGTACTTC.

Note on this clonotype: One junction end does not reproduce the germline sequence, and a read error may be involved. The chain recombines TRBV6-1 with TRBJ1-1; tentatively, D is TRBD1 (5 bases). Germline CDR1 and CDR2: MNHNS and SASEGT. This CDR3 has 17 residues. CDR3 nucleotide sequence: TGTACCAGCAGTGGCGGGACCAGCCGGGCAGGAAGCACTGAAGCTTTCTTT. Its translation is CTSSGGTSRAGSTEAFF.

This clonotype was detected only once. An end of the junction differs from the germline gene, which may be a read error. The chain is built from TRBV12-3 or TRBV12-4 and TRBJ2-1, with D perhaps matching TRBD1 (5 bases). The CDR3 runs 13 residues. The CDR3 DNA follows: TGTACCAGCAGTTTTGACAGTTACAATGAGGAGTTCTTC. Encoded protein: CTSSFDSYNEEFF.

With regard to this clonotype: A junction boundary mismatches the germline segment, possibly from a read error. This chain joins TRBV10-2 and TRBJ1-2; D uncertain. Per germline, CDR1 WSHSY and CDR2 SAAADI. The CDR3 runs to 15 residues. In DNA, the CDR3 is TGTGCCAGCAGTGATTCTCGGCGGACTAACAATGGCTACACCTTC. This gives the protein CASSDSRRTNNGYTF.

Comments on this clonotype: A read error may produce the germline difference seen at one junction end. This chain joins TRBV29-1 and TRBJ2-7; D possibly uses TRBD1 or TRBD2 (6 bases each). The CDR3 length is 15 residues. Germline assignment: CDR1 SQVTM and CDR2 ANQGSEA. CDR3 nucleotide sequence: TGCAGCGCTGAAGTTAGGGGGGCACACCCCGGAAAACAGTACTTC. Residues: CSAEVRGAHPGKQYF.

A remark on this clonotype: A much larger clone lies a single base off, so this may be a read error. The chain joins TRBV6-1 to TRBJ2-6; D not certain. Germline V gives CDR1 MNHNS, CDR2 SASEGT. V was clipped by 7 bases and J by 0 bases, with 10 bases between them. This CDR3 region has 15 residues. CDR3 protein: CASIRHGSGANVLTF. The CDR3 DNA is TGTGCCAGCATTCGACACGGCTCTGGGGCCAACGTCCTGACTTTC.

This clonotype was detected only a few times. The CDR3 carries no conserved terminal phenylalanine or tryptophan, so it likely arises from a read error. This sequence joins TRBV29-1 and TRBJ2-7, with D perhaps TRBD1 (6 bases). This CDR3 contains 12 residues. Germline V gene sequence: CDR1 SQVTM, CDR2 ANQGSEA. CDR3 DNA sequence: TGTAGCGTCCGGGACACCTCCTACGAGCAGTACTTG. Its translation: CSVRDTSYEQYL.